The 31 T cell receptor beta chains given below trace back to one sample, sequenced in a study of blood T cell repertoires in COVID-19 (dated by TCRdb to 2020 to 2022). Library preparation used the immunoSEQ multiplex PCR assay. TCRdb carries this immuneACCESS record with in-frame sequences only. Its versions omit some clonotypes, under half of them owing to an unresolved V gene in the studies checked, with the rest unexplained. The sample includes approximately 97,000 clones, with 90% observed a single time. In total, the top ten clones hold about 1.7% of the sample. Source material: peripheral blood. The receptors originated from a man between 60 and 75 years old with acute or convalescent COVID-19.

The J gene is TRBJ2-7, the V gene TRBV29-1; D is unresolved. Germline assignment: CDR1 SQVTM and CDR2 ANQGSEA. This CDR3 spans 12 amino acids. The germline V and J ends were trimmed by 2 bases and 7 bases, with 12 bases remaining between them. The CDR3 is CSVETRSREQYV. Here the CDR3 DNA reads TGCAGCGTTGAAACCCGGTCGAGGGAGCAGTACGTC.

There are a few counts of this clone. The chain carries TRBV6-5 and TRBJ1-2; D is unclear. Trimming shortened V by 7 bases and J by 1 base, and 13 bases separated the two germline ends. This CDR3 comprises 14 residues. Germline lookup yields CDR1 MNHEY and CDR2 SVGAGI. CDR3: CASNPVEGNYGYTF. Written as DNA, the CDR3 is TGTGCCAGCAATCCCGTCGAGGGTAACTATGGCTACACCTTC.

The V gene is TRBV18, the J gene TRBJ2-7; D may be TRBD1 (6 bases). The V end lost 4 bases, the J end lost 5 bases, and 12 bases lay between the germline ends. CDR3 length equals 13 residues. The germline V gene encodes CDR1 KGHSH and CDR2 LQKENI. CDR3 bases: TGTGCCAGCTCACTTGACAGGAAGGACGAGCAGTACTTC. It is translated as CASSLDRKDEQYF.

This clone was counted between two and nine times. The rearrangement uses TRBV28 and TRBJ1-3; TRBD1 is a possible D gene (5 bases). Germline V CDR1 and CDR2: MDHEN, SYDVKM. Trimming shortened V by 3 bases and J by 7 bases, and 10 bases separated the two germline ends. This CDR3 has 13 amino acids. CDR3 DNA: TGTGCCAGCAGTTTGGCAGGGCTGAACACCATATATTTT. Its protein product is CASSLAGLNTIYF.

The V and J genes are TRBV7-9 and TRBJ2-2, with D perhaps TRBD1 (5 bases). The CDR3 spans 15 residues. Looked up from germline, CDR1 is SEHNR and CDR2 is FQNEAQ (reference sequence). Trimming took off 1 base at V and 6 bases at J, with 12 bases between the two ends. For the CDR3, the DNA is TGTGCCAGCAGCTTAGGGTCAGGGTCCGCCGGGGAGCTGTTTTTT. It yields the protein CASSLGSGSAGELFF.

The CDR3 DNA follows: TGTGCCAGCAGCTTAAGGGGGCCGGGGGAGACCCAGTACTTC. This gives the protein CASSLRGPGETQYF. The chain carries TRBV7-2 and TRBJ2-5, with TRBD1 matching 7 bases. The V and J ends lost 2 bases and 5 bases, in that order; junction bases with no gene match: 5. The CDR3 is 14 residues long. Germline lookup yields CDR1 SGHTA and CDR2 FQGNSA.

The V gene is TRBV12-3 or TRBV12-4, the J gene TRBJ1-5, with 10 bases matching TRBD1. The CDR3 is 13 amino acids. V was clipped by 8 bases and J by 4 bases; unmatched bases: 2. CDR3 region: CASGQGGNQPQHF. In nucleotides, the CDR3 is TGTGCCAGCGGACAGGGGGGTAATCAGCCCCAGCATTTT.

The gene calls are TRBV12-3 or TRBV12-4 and TRBJ1-3, with D unclear. Trimming took 6 bases from V and 8 from J, leaving 11 bases between them. The CDR3 runs 12 residues. The CDR3 region is CASRTSGDTIYF. The CDR3 bases are TGTGCCAGCAGGACTAGCGGGGACACCATATATTTT.

The rearrangement uses TRBV11-2 and TRBJ2-3, with TRBD1 matching over 9 bases. Germline assignment: CDR1 SGHAT and CDR2 FQNNGV. This CDR3 has 16 residues. Germline trimming cut 4 bases from V and 7 bases from J; bases unmatched to any gene: 12. The CDR3 nucleotides are TGTGCCAGCAGCTACCGGACAGGGGCCCGATCTTATACGCAGTATTTT. Its protein is CASSYRTGARSYTQYF.

V gene TRBV30 combines with J gene TRBJ1-3; D may be TRBD1 (5 bases). The CDR3 is 13 residues long. The V gene's germline CDR1 is GTSNPN and CDR2 SVGIG (reference sequence). Trimming pared 1 base from V and 4 bases from J, leaving 8 bases between. The CDR3 loop is CAWSEPGGNTIYF. The CDR3 DNA follows: TGTGCCTGGAGTGAACCAGGGGGAAACACCATATATTTT.

This rearrangement joins TRBV25-1 to TRBJ2-3, with D tentatively TRBD1 (5 bases). The V gene's germline CDR1 is MGHDK and CDR2 SYGVNS. V gave up 4 bases and J gave up 5 bases, with 13 bases separating them. The CDR3 is made up of 14 amino acids. This chain's CDR3 is CASSVGVAGDTQYF. In nucleotides, the CDR3 is TGTGCCAGCAGTGTAGGGGTAGCCGGAGATACGCAGTATTTT.

The rearrangement uses TRBV18 and TRBJ1-1, with TRBD1 as a possible D gene (5 bases). CDR1 and CDR2 from the germline V gene are KGHSH and LQKENI. This CDR3 region has 13 residues. V lost 2 bases and J 5 bases, leaving 9 bases between the germline ends. The CDR3 protein is CASSPFPGTEAFF. In DNA, the CDR3 is TGTGCCAGCTCACCATTTCCAGGGACTGAAGCTTTCTTT. Using reference TRBV18 and TRBJ1-1 for the parts outside the CDR3, the full variable domain is NAGVMQNPRHLVRRRGQEARLRCSPMKGHSHVYWYRQLPEEGLKFMVYLQKENIIDESGMPKERFSAEFPKEGPSILRIQQVVRGDSAAYFCASSPFPGTEAFFGQGTRLTVV.

The chain is built from TRBV12-3 or TRBV12-4 and TRBJ1-5; 7 bases map to TRBD1. The CDR3 totals 13 residues. Germline trimming cut 6 bases from V and 6 bases from J; bases unmatched to any gene: 5. The chain's CDR3 is CASRQGSGQPQHF. CDR3 nucleotide sequence: TGTGCCAGCAGACAGGGGTCGGGTCAGCCCCAGCATTTT.

The J gene is TRBJ2-7, the V gene TRBV2, with a weak D call TRBD1 (5 bases). CDR3 length equals 11 residues. The V gene's germline CDR1 is SNHLY and CDR2 FYNNEI. V lost 8 bases and J lost 4, with 9 bases in between. As DNA, the CDR3 is TGTGCCAGCTCTAAGGGGTACGAGCAGTACTTC. It is translated as CASSKGYEQYF. The full variable domain, in which reference TRBV2 and TRBJ2-7 provide the parts outside the CDR3, is EPEVTQTPSHQVTQMGQEVILRCVPISNHLYFYWYRQILGQKVEFLVSFYNNEISEKSEIFDDQFSVERPDGSNFTLKIRSTKLEDSAMYFCASSKGYEQYFGPGTRLTVT.

DNA for the CDR3: TGTGCCAGCAGTCCTCAGGGGGCAGGAGAGACCCAGTACTTC. It is translated as CASSPQGAGETQYF. The chain carries TRBV6-6 and TRBJ2-5, with 8 bases identical to TRBD1. CDR3 length: 14 residues. J gave up 4 bases and V 5 bases, and 6 bases lay outside the gene matches. Germline V gene sequence: CDR1 MNHNY, CDR2 SVGAGI (reference sequence).

This chain uses TRBV4-2 with TRBJ1-3, with D hard to call. The V gene lost 0 bases and the J gene lost 2 bases, with 8 bases spanning the gap. The CDR3 is 15 amino acids. Germline CDR1 LGHNA, CDR2 YNFKEQ. The CDR3 is CASSQDWSAGNTIYF. CDR3 DNA sequence: TGTGCCAGCAGCCAAGATTGGTCGGCTGGAAACACCATATATTTT.

The chain links TRBV12-5 to TRBJ1-3; D remains ambiguous. This CDR3 spans 16 amino acids. V lost 5 bases to trimming and J lost 0 bases, with 14 bases between them. The germline CDR1 and CDR2 sequences are LGHNT and FRNRAP. CDR3 bases: TGTGCTAGTGGTCGATATTCAGGTTCCTCTGGAAACACCATATATTTT. Protein: CASGRYSGSSGNTIYF.

The chain recombines TRBV6-4 with TRBJ1-1; tentatively, D is TRBD1 (5 bases). This CDR3 comprises 13 residues. The ends were cut back, 2 bases at V and 10 bases at J, with 14 bases in the middle. The germline gives CDR1 MRHNA, CDR2 SNTAGT. CDR3 protein: CASSDGPNGGAFF. CDR3 DNA sequence: TGTGCCAGCAGTGACGGCCCCAACGGGGGAGCTTTCTTT.

The chain combines TRBV5-1 with TRBJ1-1, with a weak D call TRBD1 (6 bases). The germline V gene encodes CDR1 SGHRS and CDR2 YFSETQ. V dropped 4 bases and J dropped 0 bases, with 28 bases sitting between them. The CDR3 has 20 residues. CDR3 amino acids: CASSPYPTGHGTAMNTEAFF. CDR3 nucleotides: TGCGCCAGCAGCCCGTACCCCACAGGGCACGGCACTGCCATGAACACTGAAGCTTTCTTT.

The genes are TRBV19 and TRBJ1-2; TRBD1 aligns across 8 bases. The CDR3 sequence is 14 residues long. J was trimmed by 1 base and V by 8 bases; bases with no gene match: 6. Germline assignment: CDR1 LNHDA and CDR2 SQIVND (reference sequence). The CDR3 here is CASRDRGYNYGYTF. The CDR3 DNA reads as TGTGCCAGTCGAGACAGGGGATATAACTATGGCTACACCTTC.

V usage is TRBV29-1 and J usage is TRBJ1-2; D is perhaps TRBD1 (5 bases). This CDR3 region has 12 residues. Germline V gene sequence: CDR1 SQVTM, CDR2 ANQGSEA. V was pared by 4 bases and J by 6 bases, with 12 bases between. The CDR3 DNA sequence: TGCAGCGTTGTGGGCAGGGTCGATGGCTACACCTTC. It translates to CSVVGRVDGYTF.

The rearrangement links TRBV7-2 to TRBJ1-2; 9 bases align to TRBD1. Per the germline V gene, CDR1 is SGHTA and CDR2 is FQGNSA. This CDR3 spans 16 amino acids. The V and J ends lost 1 base and 8 bases, in that order; junction bases with no gene match: 11. Written as DNA, the CDR3 is TGTGCCAGCAGCTTAGGGGGGACAGGGTCTGGTCGCGGCTACACCTTC. As protein: CASSLGGTGSGRGYTF.

This rearrangement joins TRBV7-9 to TRBJ2-3; the D is unclear. V was pared by 1 base and J by 1 base, with 3 bases between. From germline, CDR1 is SEHNR and CDR2 FQNEAQ (reference sequence). The CDR3 consists of 13 residues. In DNA, the CDR3 is TGTGCCAGCAGCTTAGGAGGCACAGATACGCAGTATTTT. Translated, it gives CASSLGGTDTQYF.

The V call is TRBV4-1, the J call TRBJ1-1; the match to TRBD1 covers 8 bases. CDR3 length: 15 amino acids. With V trimmed by 1 base and J by 6 bases, 7 bases remained unmatched. From germline, CDR1 is MGHRA and CDR2 YSYEKL. The CDR3 reads CASSQGTGWSSEAFF. The CDR3 DNA follows: TGCGCCAGCAGCCAAGGGACAGGGTGGTCATCTGAAGCTTTCTTT.

The gene calls are TRBV9 and TRBJ1-4; D is unresolved. The CDR3 runs to 15 residues. The germline V gene encodes CDR1 SGDLS and CDR2 YYNGEE. The V end was cut by 4 bases, the J end by 0 bases, with 10 bases between. This chain's CDR3 is CASSRGRATNEKLFF. The CDR3 DNA is TGTGCCAGCAGCCGAGGGCGTGCAACTAATGAAAAACTGTTTTTT.

The genes are TRBV5-5 and TRBJ1-1; no reliable D call. The CDR3 extends over 15 amino acids. Trimming took 1 base from V and 2 from J, leaving 12 bases between them. Per the germline V gene, CDR1 is SGHKS and CDR2 is YYEKEE (reference sequence). The CDR3 spells CASSLQVGSNTEAFF. The CDR3 nucleotides read TGTGCCAGCAGCTTGCAAGTGGGCAGTAACACTGAAGCTTTCTTT.

This chain links TRBV2 with TRBJ1-1; no clear D. Per germline, CDR1 SNHLY and CDR2 FYNNEI. This CDR3 has 13 amino acids. Trimming shortened V by 6 bases and J by 6 bases, and 14 bases separated the two germline ends. The CDR3: CASSYAPGAEAFF. The CDR3 nucleotides read TGTGCCAGCAGCTATGCCCCCGGAGCTGAAGCTTTCTTT.

The genes are TRBV2 and TRBJ1-1; the match to TRBD1 covers 8 bases. Losses at the gene ends were 6 bases for V and 1 base for J; bases not matched to a gene: 1. Germline assignment: CDR1 SNHLY and CDR2 FYNNEI. The CDR3 totals 13 residues. The chain's CDR3 is CASRGQANTEAFF. The CDR3 DNA reads as TGTGCCAGCAGGGGACAGGCGAACACTGAAGCTTTCTTT.

This chain links TRBV6-5 with TRBJ2-7, with 8 nucleotides matching TRBD1. Unmatched junction bases numbered 8, after V lost 4 bases and J lost 3 bases. CDR3 length equals 15 residues. Germline V gene data show CDR1 as MNHEY and CDR2 as SVGAGI. This CDR3 reads CASSSRGTGRYEQYF. The CDR3 bases are TGTGCCAGCAGTTCGCGAGGGACAGGTCGCTACGAGCAGTACTTC.

The table lists this clone with a count of one. This chain links TRBV30 with TRBJ1-5; D might be TRBD1 (5 bases). The CDR3 consists of 13 residues. The V end lost 2 bases, the J end lost 4 bases, and 9 bases lay between the germline ends. In germline, CDR1 is GTSNPN, CDR2 SVGIG (reference sequence). CDR3 DNA: TGTGCCTGGAGTACACAGGAGAATCAGCCCCAGCATTTT. Protein: CAWSTQENQPQHF.

This clone came up once. The chain combines TRBV4-1 with TRBJ1-5, with 9 bases lining up with TRBD1. The germline gives CDR1 MGHRA, CDR2 YSYEKL. The CDR3 consists of 16 residues. V was pared by 2 bases and J by 0 bases, with 2 bases of the junction left unmatched. This CDR3 reads CASSQPGQGSNQPQHF. CDR3 DNA: TGCGCCAGCAGCCAACCGGGACAGGGTAGCAATCAGCCCCAGCATTTT.